The 18 T cell receptor beta chains listed next were all sequenced from one sample in a study of blood T cell repertoires in COVID-19. Clones were sequenced by immunoSEQ multiplex PCR, and TCRdb holds only the in-frame ones, with some missing. The sample records about 280,000 clones, approximately 83% being singletons. Sequenced: peripheral blood. Receptors originate from a woman aged 45 to 65 who had recovered from COVID-19.

The J gene is TRBJ1-1, the V gene TRBV5-4, with D perhaps TRBD1 (6 bases). Trimming shortened V by 4 bases and J by 8 bases, and 9 bases separated the two germline ends. This CDR3 spans 11 amino acids. CDR1 is SGHNT, CDR2 YYREEE, per germline (reference sequence). The CDR3 is CASSRGQEAFF. For the CDR3, the DNA is TGTGCCAGCAGCCGCGGACAGGAAGCTTTCTTT.

V usage is TRBV18 and J usage is TRBJ1-5, with no clear D. V lost 2 bases, J lost 2 bases, and 16 bases lay in between. Germline CDR1 and CDR2: KGHSH and LQKENI. CDR3 length: 17 amino acids. CDR3 protein: CASSPAFGLGGNQPQHF. CDR3 in DNA: TGTGCCAGCTCACCAGCATTCGGCCTGGGAGGCAATCAGCCCCAGCATTTT.

The CDR3 protein is CASSYLAGHSNQPQHF. CDR3 coding DNA: TGTGCCAGCAGTTACTTGGCAGGCCATAGCAATCAGCCCCAGCATTTT. The gene calls are TRBV6-5 and TRBJ1-5; D is unresolved. The CDR3 extends over 16 amino acids. Germline V lookup: CDR1 MNHEY, CDR2 SVGAGI. V shed 1 base and J shed 0 bases, with 10 bases lying between them.

This clone came up once. The V call is TRBV5-4, the J call TRBJ1-3; 8 bases are a match to TRBD1. CDR3 length equals 17 residues. From germline, CDR1 is SGHNT and CDR2 YYREEE (reference sequence). The J segment lost 0 bases and the V segment lost 4 bases, leaving 9 bases of the junction unmatched. CDR3 nucleotides: TGTGCCAGCAGCGCCGATCGGACAGGGTCCTCTGGAAACACCATATATTTT. It is translated as CASSADRTGSSGNTIYF.

The chain has TRBV4-1 and TRBJ2-2; 9 nucleotides agree with TRBD2. Per germline, CDR1 MGHRA and CDR2 YSYEKL. The CDR3 covers 17 residues. J gave up 6 bases and V 2 bases, and 10 bases lay outside the gene matches. This CDR3 reads CASSQYLSGGAAGELFF. Written as DNA, the CDR3 is TGCGCCAGCAGCCAATACCTTAGCGGGGGCGCCGCCGGGGAGCTGTTTTTT.

The J gene is TRBJ1-2, the V gene TRBV6-2 or TRBV6-3, with D possibly TRBD1 on 6 matching bases. V dropped 6 bases and J dropped 4 bases, with 15 bases sitting between them. Germline V gene lookup returns CDR1 MNHEY and CDR2 SVGEGT. The CDR3 is 14 amino acids. The CDR3 region is CASSHQGNSYGYTF. The DNA of the CDR3 is TGTGCCAGCAGCCACCAGGGGAACTCCTATGGCTACACCTTC.

V is TRBV19 and J is TRBJ2-5, with 11 positions matching TRBD2. The length of the CDR3 is 15 residues. V was pared by 3 bases and J by 5 bases, with 5 bases of the junction left unmatched. Germline V gene data show CDR1 as LNHDA and CDR2 as SQIVND (reference sequence). DNA for the CDR3: TGTGCCAGTAGTATCGGGACTAGCGGCTGGGAGACCCAGTACTTC. Translation gives CASSIGTSGWETQYF.

The chain combines TRBV5-1 with TRBJ1-6; D may be TRBD1 (5 bases). Trimming removed 0 bases at V and 5 bases at J, with 12 bases between. CDR3 length: 16 amino acids. Germline assignment: CDR1 SGHRS and CDR2 YFSETQ. The CDR3 is CASSLDLGLNNSPLHF. As DNA, the CDR3 is TGCGCCAGCAGCTTGGATTTGGGACTAAATAATTCACCCCTCCACTTT. Full variable domain (rest looked up from reference TRBV5-1 and TRBJ1-6): KAGVTQTPRYLIKTRGQQVTLSCSPISGHRSVSWYQQTPGQGLQFLFEYFSETQRNKGNFPGRFSGRQFSNSRSEMNVSTLELGDSALYLCASSLDLGLNNSPLHFGNGTRLTVT.

V and J are TRBV18 and TRBJ2-3; 8 nucleotides agree with TRBD1. Germline CDR1 KGHSH, CDR2 LQKENI. After removal of 0 bases from V and 2 bases from J, the junction contained 13 bases not matched to a gene. The CDR3 totals 19 residues. The CDR3 DNA sequence: TGTGCCAGCTCACCACCGACCTGGGCCGGGACAGGACACACAGATACGCAGTATTTT. It encodes CASSPPTWAGTGHTDTQYF. The full variable domain, in which reference TRBV18 and TRBJ2-3 provide the parts outside the CDR3, is NAGVMQNPRHLVRRRGQEARLRCSPMKGHSHVYWYRQLPEEGLKFMVYLQKENIIDESGMPKERFSAEFPKEGPSILRIQQVVRGDSAAYFCASSPPTWAGTGHTDTQYFGPGTRLTVL.

This chain uses TRBV27 with TRBJ2-5; D is unresolved. The V gene lost 8 bases and the J gene lost 5 bases, with 9 bases spanning the gap. The CDR3 has 11 residues. Looked up from germline, CDR1 is MNHEY and CDR2 is SMNVEV (reference sequence). This CDR3 is CASGPRETQYF. CDR3 nucleotide sequence: TGTGCCAGCGGCCCCAGGGAGACCCAGTACTTC.

The rearrangement joins TRBV4-3 to TRBJ2-7; 10 nucleotides line up with TRBD1. The CDR3 loop spans 15 amino acids. From germline, CDR1 is LGHNA and CDR2 YSLEER. After removal of 0 bases from V and 6 bases from J, the junction contained 5 bases not matched to a gene. CDR3 sequence reads: CASSQEETGGAEQYF. Written as DNA, the CDR3 is TGCGCCAGCAGCCAAGAAGAGACAGGGGGCGCCGAGCAGTACTTC.

The V and J genes are TRBV4-3 and TRBJ2-2; D ambiguous. The V gene lost 4 bases and the J gene lost 1 base, with 13 bases spanning the gap. Germline values: CDR1 LGHNA, CDR2 YSLEER. The length of the CDR3 is 16 residues. The CDR3 reads CASSPHSTLNTGELFF. For the CDR3, the DNA is TGCGCCAGCAGCCCCCACAGTACTCTGAACACCGGGGAGCTGTTTTTT.

In this sample, this clone turned up once. V is TRBV6-2 or TRBV6-3 and J is TRBJ2-5, with 10 nucleotides matching TRBD2. V shed 2 bases and J 0 bases; nucleotides not matched to a gene: 3. The CDR3 loop spans 16 amino acids. Germline loops: CDR1 MNHEY, CDR2 SVGEGT. CDR3: CASSYPGLADQETQYF. The DNA for the CDR3 is TGTGCCAGCAGTTACCCCGGACTAGCGGACCAAGAGACCCAGTACTTC.

CDR3 bases: TGTGCCAGCACCTCAGGGCAGGATTCTAGCAATCAGCCCCAGCATTTT. The encoded protein is CASTSGQDSSNQPQHF. The V call is TRBV28, the J call TRBJ1-5; D is perhaps TRBD1 (5 bases). The V gene's germline CDR1 is MDHEN and CDR2 SYDVKM. The CDR3 is made up of 16 amino acids. V was trimmed by 7 bases and J by 0 bases, leaving 16 bases between them.

This clone was counted a few times. The CDR3, as DNA: TGTGCCAGCAGTCCGACTAGGACGGGGCAGTTCTTC. Its protein is CASSPTRTGQFF. The chain is built from TRBV6-2 or TRBV6-3 and TRBJ2-1, with D maybe TRBD2 (6 bases). V was clipped by 5 bases and J by 12 bases, with 14 bases between them. This CDR3 is built from 12 residues. Germline CDR1 reads MNHEY; CDR2 reads SVGEGT.

The V and J genes are TRBV7-9 and TRBJ1-3; D is ambiguous. The CDR3 loop spans 15 amino acids. V lost 1 base and J lost 6, with 13 bases in between. Germline CDR1 and CDR2: SEHNR and FQNEAQ (reference sequence). The CDR3 DNA reads TGTGCCAGCAGCTTAGTTCTGATGAGGGAAAACACCATATATTTT. It specifies CASSLVLMRENTIYF.

This rearrangement joins TRBV5-6 to TRBJ2-5; 8 nucleotides align to TRBD2. CDR1 SGHDT and CDR2 YYEEEE come from the germline V gene. With 4 bases clipped from V and 1 base from J, the junction kept 12 bases outside the gene matches. The CDR3 contains 17 residues. The CDR3 here is CASSPPPGGPLQETQYF. DNA of the CDR3: TGTGCCAGCAGCCCACCGCCGGGGGGGCCGCTCCAAGAGACCCAGTACTTC.

This clone was observed a single time. The rearrangement joins TRBV6-2 or TRBV6-3 to TRBJ2-3; 8 bases fit TRBD2. The CDR3 consists of 16 residues. V lost 2 bases and J lost 0; bases outside the gene matches: 4. Germline-derived CDR1 and CDR2 are MNHEY and SVGEGT. The chain's CDR3 is CASSYGRGVSTDTQYF. Here the CDR3 DNA reads TGTGCCAGCAGTTACGGGCGGGGGGTGAGCACAGATACGCAGTATTTT.